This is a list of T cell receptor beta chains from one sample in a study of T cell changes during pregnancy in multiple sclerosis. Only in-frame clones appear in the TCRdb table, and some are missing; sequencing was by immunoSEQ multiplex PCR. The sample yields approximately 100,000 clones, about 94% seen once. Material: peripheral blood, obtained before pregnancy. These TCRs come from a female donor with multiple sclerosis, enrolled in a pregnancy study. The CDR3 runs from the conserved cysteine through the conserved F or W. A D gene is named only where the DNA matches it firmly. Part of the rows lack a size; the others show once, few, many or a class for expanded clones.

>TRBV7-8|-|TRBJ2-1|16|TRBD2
CASSATGGSAYNEQFF
TGTGCCAGCAGTGCAACTGGCGGGAGCGCCTACAATGAGCAGTTCTTC
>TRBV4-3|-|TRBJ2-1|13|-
CASSQEGVAAQFF
TGCGCCAGCAGCCAAGAAGGGGTGGCGGCGCAGTTCTTC
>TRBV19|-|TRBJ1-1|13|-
CATSMGQNTEAFF
TGTGCCACCTCCATGGGGCAGAACACTGAAGCTTTCTTT
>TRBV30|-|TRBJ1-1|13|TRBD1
CAWRGQGADGAFF
TGTGCCTGGAGAGGACAGGGGGCGGACGGAGCTTTCTTT
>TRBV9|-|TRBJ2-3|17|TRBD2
CASSVDPSGSLTDTQYF
TGTGCCAGCAGCGTAGATCCTAGCGGGAGCCTGACAGATACGCAGTATTTT
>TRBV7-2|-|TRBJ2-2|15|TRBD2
CASSSLAGHTGELFF
TGTGCCAGCAGCTCCCTAGCGGGCCACACCGGGGAGCTGTTTTTT
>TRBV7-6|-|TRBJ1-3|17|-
CASSLDSFRGGGNTIYF
TGTGCCAGCAGCTTAGATTCATTCCGGGGTGGTGGAAACACCATATATTTT
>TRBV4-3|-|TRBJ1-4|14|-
CASSPFPTDEKLFF
TGCGCCAGCAGCCCCTTCCCGACAGACGAAAAACTGTTTTTT
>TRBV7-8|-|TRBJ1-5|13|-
CASSRDGGQPQHF
TGTGCCAGCAGCCGGGACGGGGGTCAGCCCCAGCATTTT
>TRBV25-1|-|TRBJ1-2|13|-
CASSEFLLYGYTF
TGTGCCAGCAGTGAATTCCTACTATATGGCTACACCTTC
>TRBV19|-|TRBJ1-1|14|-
CASSISTGNTEAFF
TGTGCCAGTAGTATTTCGACAGGGAACACTGAAGCTTTCTTT
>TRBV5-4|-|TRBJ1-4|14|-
CASSLREPAGKLFF
TGTGCCAGCAGCTTGAGAGAACCCGCCGGAAAACTGTTTTTT
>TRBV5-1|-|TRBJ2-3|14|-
CASSFNGRADTQYF
TGCGCCAGCAGCTTTAACGGGAGAGCAGATACGCAGTATTTT
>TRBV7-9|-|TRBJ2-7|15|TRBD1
CASSTRQGAKYEQYF
TGTGCCAGCAGCACACGACAGGGGGCTAAGTACGAGCAGTACTTC
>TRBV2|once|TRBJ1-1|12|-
CASTGMNTEAFF
TGTGCCAGCACGGGGATGAACACTGAAGCTTTCTTT
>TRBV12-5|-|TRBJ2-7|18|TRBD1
CASGLVVGTGGVRYEQYF
TGTGCTAGTGGTTTGGTCGTCGGGACAGGGGGAGTGCGTTACGAGCAGTACTTC
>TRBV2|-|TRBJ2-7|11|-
CASRQNYEQYF
TGTGCCAGCAGACAGAACTACGAGCAGTACTTC
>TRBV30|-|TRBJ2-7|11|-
CAWEAGLEQYF
TGTGCCTGGGAAGCGGGTCTCGAGCAGTACTTC
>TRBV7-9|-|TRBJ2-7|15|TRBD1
CASRLPGQGVYEQYF
TGTGCCAGCAGGTTGCCGGGACAGGGTGTCTACGAGCAGTACTTC
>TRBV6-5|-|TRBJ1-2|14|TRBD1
CASSLHTGAYGYTF
TGTGCCAGCAGTCTACACACAGGGGCTTATGGCTACACCTTC
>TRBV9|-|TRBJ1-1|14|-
CASSLRGPNTEAFF
TGTGCCAGCAGTTTAAGAGGCCCGAACACTGAAGCTTTCTTT
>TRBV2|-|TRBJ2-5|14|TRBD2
CASSSGLAPETQYF
TGTGCCAGCAGCTCTGGACTAGCGCCAGAGACCCAGTACTTC
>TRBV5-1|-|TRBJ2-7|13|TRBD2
CASSPGGGYEQYF
TGCGCCAGCAGCCCGGGGGGTGGCTACGAGCAGTACTTC
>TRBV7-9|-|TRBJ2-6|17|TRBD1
CASTPAGGQSGANVLTF
TGTGCCAGCACCCCGGCAGGGGGACAGTCTGGGGCCAACGTCCTGACTTTC
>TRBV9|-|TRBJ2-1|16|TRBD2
CASSPDSGRAGGEQFF
TGTGCCAGCAGCCCCGATAGCGGGAGGGCCGGGGGTGAGCAGTTCTTC
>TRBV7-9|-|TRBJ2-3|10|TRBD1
CASSSTGTVF
TGTGCCAGCAGCAGCACCGGGACAGTTTTT
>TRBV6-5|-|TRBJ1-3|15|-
CASSYSGLGGNTIYF
TGTGCCAGCAGTTACTCCGGGTTAGGTGGAAACACCATATATTTT
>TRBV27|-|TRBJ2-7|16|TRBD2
CASSLREASGLYEQYF
TGTGCCAGCAGCCTCAGGGAGGCTAGCGGCCTCTACGAGCAGTACTTC
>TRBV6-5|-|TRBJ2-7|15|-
CASSPSLVLNYEQYF
TGTGCCAGCAGTCCAAGCCTCGTTTTAAACTACGAGCAGTACTTC
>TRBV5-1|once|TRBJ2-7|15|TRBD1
CASSLIGQGSYEQYF
TGCGCCAGCAGCTTGATAGGACAGGGGTCCTACGAGCAGTACTTC
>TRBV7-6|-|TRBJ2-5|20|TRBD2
CASSFPKPGLAGGFQETQYF
TGTGCCAGCAGCTTTCCCAAACCGGGACTAGCGGGAGGGTTTCAAGAGACCCAGTACTTC
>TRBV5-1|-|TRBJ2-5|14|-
CASTIQGIAETQYF
TGCGCCAGCACCATACAGGGTATAGCAGAGACCCAGTACTTC